Presented here are 18 T cell receptor beta chains from one specimen sequenced in a study of cytomegalovirus exposure and HLA in healthy donors. 60 Vbeta and 13 Jbeta primers were used in PCR. This table comes from immunoSEQ multiplex PCR, and its TCRdb copy is limited to in-frame clones, with some not included. Its clone listing holds about 60,000 clones. The specimen was PBMCs. These receptors came from a young woman in good health and CMV-seronegative.

The chain uses TRBV5-5 and TRBJ2-7; a weak D match, TRBD2 (6 bases). Between the trimmed V and J ends, which lost 6 bases and 6 bases, there was a span of 19 bases. The length of the CDR3 is 14 residues. CDR1 is SGHKS and CDR2 is YYEKEE in the germline V gene (reference sequence). Here the CDR3 DNA reads TGTGCCAGCATTCTCGGCCTAGCGTCAAGCGAGCAGTACTTC. Amino acid sequence: CASILGLASSEQYF.

This chain uses TRBV7-9 with TRBJ2-2; tentatively, D is TRBD1 (6 bases). CDR3 length: 16 amino acids. The germline gives CDR1 SEHNR, CDR2 FQNEAQ (reference sequence). V shed 3 bases and J shed 5 bases, with 16 bases lying between them. DNA for the CDR3: TGTGCCAGCAGCTTTCAGGCAGGGGAGAGGACCGGGGAGCTGTTTTTT. Translating it yields CASSFQAGERTGELFF.

The chain joins TRBV9 to TRBJ2-1; TRBD2 agrees at 10 bases. From germline, CDR1 is SGDLS and CDR2 YYNGEE. Trimming took 4 bases from V and 9 from J; bases not matched to a gene: 4. This CDR3 has 13 residues. In nucleotides, the CDR3 is TGTGCCAGCAGCTTCCAGCGGGAGGGTGAGCAGTTCTTC. This encodes CASSFQREGEQFF.

The CDR3 loop is CASSLGTGTVMFF. Written as DNA, the CDR3 is TGTGCCAGCAGCTTGGGGACCGGGACTGTCATGTTCTTC. The chain links TRBV5-6 to TRBJ2-1, with D possibly TRBD2 on 6 matching bases. CDR1 and CDR2 (germline): SGHDT, YYEEEE. There are 13 residues in the CDR3. Deletions cut 0 bases from V and 15 bases from J, with 16 bases between.

This chain uses TRBV23-1 with TRBJ1-6; D is ambiguous. TRBV23-1 belongs to the ORF category, with a function that is uncertain. The CDR3 has 9 residues. V was shortened by 8 bases and J by 11 bases, with 4 bases between the two germline ends. This chain's CDR3 is CASPTPLHF. In DNA, the CDR3 is TGCGCCAGCCCTACACCCCTCCACTTT.

The rearrangement uses TRBV4-1 and TRBJ1-6; a weak D match, TRBD1 (6 bases). The CDR3 has 17 residues. Trimming shortened V by 2 bases and J by 5 bases, and 16 bases separated the two germline ends. Germline CDR1 and CDR2: MGHRA and YSYEKL. CDR3 in DNA: TGCGCCAGCAGCCAATTACAGGGTCCCTTGGATAATTCACCCCTCCACTTT. This translates into CASSQLQGPLDNSPLHF.

The rearrangement links TRBV29-1 to TRBJ2-1, with TRBD2 matching 12 bases. This CDR3 has 13 residues. V shed 4 bases and J 14 bases; nucleotides not matched to a gene: 9. CDR1 is SQVTM and CDR2 is ANQGSEA in the germline V gene. Here the CDR3 DNA reads TGCAGCGTTGGGCTAGCGGGGGGGTCCAAGGAGTTCTTC. The encoded protein is CSVGLAGGSKEFF.

The chain uses TRBV5-1 and TRBJ2-2, with 7 bases matching TRBD2. The CDR3 loop spans 13 amino acids. V shed 4 bases, J shed 3 bases, and the junction held 0 bases outside the gene matches. Germline CDR1 SGHRS, CDR2 YFSETQ. The CDR3 here is CASSRGDTGELFF. The DNA of the CDR3 is TGCGCCAGCAGCCGGGGGGACACCGGGGAGCTGTTTTTT.

The chain carries TRBV6-1 and TRBJ2-3, with 10 bases that match TRBD2. This CDR3 comprises 15 residues. The junction had 2 bases not matched to a gene; V was cut back by 1 base and J by 4 bases. Germline V gene lookup returns CDR1 MNHNS and CDR2 SASEGT. The CDR3 here is CASSEVLAGADTQYF. The CDR3 nucleotides are TGTGCCAGCAGTGAAGTCCTAGCGGGAGCAGATACGCAGTATTTT.

This chain joins TRBV6-1 and TRBJ2-7, with 8 bases fitting TRBD1. The CDR3 totals 13 residues. V lost 5 bases to trimming and J lost 6 bases; unmatched junction nucleotides: 6. Germline CDR1 reads MNHNS; CDR2 reads SASEGT. In DNA, the CDR3 is TGTGCCAGCAGTCAGGACAGGGAAGGCGAGCAGTACTTC. It is translated as CASSQDREGEQYF.

The J gene is TRBJ1-2, the V gene TRBV18; perhaps TRBD1 as D (6 bases). This CDR3 comprises 13 residues. Germline values: CDR1 KGHSH, CDR2 LQKENI. V lost 4 bases and J 0 bases, leaving 6 bases between the germline ends. The CDR3 DNA sequence: TGTGCCAGCTCACGGACAGCTAACTATGGCTACACCTTC. Translation: CASSRTANYGYTF.

The V gene is TRBV5-1, the J gene TRBJ2-1; D is unresolved. V was shortened by 1 base and J by 6 bases, with 11 bases between the two germline ends. In germline, CDR1 is SGHRS, CDR2 YFSETQ. This CDR3 region has 14 residues. The CDR3 bases are TGCGCCAGCAGCTTGATGCCAGACTCCAATGAGCAGTTCTTC. Translated, it gives CASSLMPDSNEQFF.

This chain connects TRBV5-6 to TRBJ2-3, with a tentative D call TRBD2 (6 bases). This CDR3 is built from 14 residues. In germline, CDR1 is SGHDT, CDR2 YYEEEE. V shed 6 bases and J shed 2 bases, with 13 bases lying between them. The CDR3 sequence is CASTRDLNTDTQYF. CDR3 nucleotide sequence: TGTGCCAGCACCCGGGACTTAAACACAGATACGCAGTATTTT.

The chain combines TRBV5-1 with TRBJ2-1; 15 bases match TRBD2. Germline values: CDR1 SGHRS, CDR2 YFSETQ. The V gene end was trimmed by 4 bases and the J gene end by 7 bases; junction bases not matched to a gene: 9. The CDR3 consists of 17 residues. CDR3 protein: CASSTRTSGRAGNEQFF. DNA for the CDR3: TGCGCCAGCAGCACGAGGACTAGCGGGAGGGCGGGGAATGAGCAGTTCTTC.

The V and J genes are TRBV29-1 and TRBJ2-1; D not certain. This CDR3 is built from 13 residues. Germline CDR1 and CDR2: SQVTM and ANQGSEA. V lost 3 bases and J 5 bases, leaving 11 bases between the germline ends. The CDR3 coding sequence is TGCAGCGTTGAGATGCGGTCCGACAATGAGCAGTTCTTC. It codes for CSVEMRSDNEQFF.

The V gene is TRBV28, the J gene TRBJ2-7; 8 bases agree with TRBD2. With V trimmed by 7 bases and J by 4 bases, 6 bases remained unmatched. The CDR3 runs 13 residues. Germline V gene data show CDR1 as MDHEN and CDR2 as SYDVKM. CDR3 region: CASNVAGWYEQYF. The DNA for the CDR3 is TGTGCCAGCAACGTAGCGGGATGGTACGAGCAGTACTTC.

The chain links TRBV5-1 to TRBJ1-2; D may be TRBD1 (6 bases). The CDR3 contains 15 residues. Germline V lookup: CDR1 SGHRS, CDR2 YFSETQ. V was cut by 4 bases and J by 2 bases, with 15 bases left in between. This chain's CDR3 is CASSPYYRANYGYTF. In nucleotides, the CDR3 is TGCGCCAGCAGCCCCTACTACAGGGCCAACTATGGCTACACCTTC.

The chain recombines TRBV7-9 with TRBJ1-2, with a tentative D call TRBD1 (6 bases). From germline, CDR1 is SEHNR and CDR2 FQNEAQ (reference sequence). The CDR3 runs 14 residues. Trimming took off 2 bases at V and 4 bases at J, with 11 bases between the two ends. In nucleotides, the CDR3 is TGTGCCAGCAGCTTACCCGGACAGATCTATGGCTACACCTTC. Protein: CASSLPGQIYGYTF.